The clone carrying this T cell receptor (beta chain) was seen repeatedly, ten times or more. As yet, its antigen is unknown. V trimming: 6 bases; J trimming: 8 bases; junction bases outside the gene matches: 8. CDR1 is DFQATT, CDR2 SNEGSKA, per germline (reference sequence). The CDR3 extends over 14 amino acids. Whenever a sequencing run was performed, it yielded over 180 million TCR-beta sequences from 15-18 subjects. One entry per CDR3 protein results from TCRdb running MiXCR on the 5' RACE reads. Of around 70,000 distinct CDR3 sequences listed, 2.5% to 3.5% were seen once; the top ten hold about 5.5%. This sample was included in a study of neurological immune-mediated disorders. Study results and caveats: None of the CDR3 amino acid sequences in expanded clones turned up in more than one subject, which points to private repertoires in all groups. No clinical or MRI feature was associated with the multiple sclerosis repertoire cluster. On phylogenetic grouping, the repertoires of 18 of 34 multiple sclerosis patients fell within one related-CDR3 cluster, constituting a possible signature.

The chain recombines TRBV20-1 with TRBJ1-6, with 9 bases identical to TRBD1. The receptor was isolated from a woman aged 45-60 years with multiple sclerosis. The sample comprised PBMCs. CDR3: CSAPDRGRDSPLHF. The CDR3, as DNA: TGCAGTGCCCCGGACAGGGGAAGGGATTCACCCCTCCACTTT.